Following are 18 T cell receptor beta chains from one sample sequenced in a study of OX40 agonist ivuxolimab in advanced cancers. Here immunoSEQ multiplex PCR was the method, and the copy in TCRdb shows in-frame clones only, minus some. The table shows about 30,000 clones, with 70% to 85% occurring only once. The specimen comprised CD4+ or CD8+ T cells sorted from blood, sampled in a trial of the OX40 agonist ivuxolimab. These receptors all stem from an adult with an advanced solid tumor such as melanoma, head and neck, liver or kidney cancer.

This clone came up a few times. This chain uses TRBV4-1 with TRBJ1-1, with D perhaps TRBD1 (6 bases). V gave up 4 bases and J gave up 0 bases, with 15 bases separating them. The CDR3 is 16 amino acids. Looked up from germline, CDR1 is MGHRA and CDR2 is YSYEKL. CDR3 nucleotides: TGCGCCAGCAGCCTAAGACAGGACTACATGAACACTGAAGCTTTCTTT. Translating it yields CASSLRQDYMNTEAFF.

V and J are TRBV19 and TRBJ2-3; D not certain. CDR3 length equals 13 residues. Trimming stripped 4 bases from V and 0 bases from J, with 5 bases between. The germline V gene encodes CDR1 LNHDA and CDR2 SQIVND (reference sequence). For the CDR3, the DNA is TGTGCCAGTAGTACCATGAGCACAGATACGCAGTATTTT. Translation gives CASSTMSTDTQYF.

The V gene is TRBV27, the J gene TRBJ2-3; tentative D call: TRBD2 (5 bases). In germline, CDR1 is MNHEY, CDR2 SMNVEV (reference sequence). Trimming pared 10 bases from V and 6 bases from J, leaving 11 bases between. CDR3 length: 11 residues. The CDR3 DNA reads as TGTGCCACCTCACGGGGTGATACGCAGTATTTT. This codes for CATSRGDTQYF.

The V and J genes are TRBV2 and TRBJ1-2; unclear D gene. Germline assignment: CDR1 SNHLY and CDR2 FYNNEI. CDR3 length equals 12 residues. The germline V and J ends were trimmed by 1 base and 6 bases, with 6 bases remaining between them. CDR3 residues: CASSEEGNGYTF. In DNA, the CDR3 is TGTGCCAGCAGTGAAGAGGGTAATGGCTACACCTTC.

The CDR3 loop is CASSSTYDRTYGYTF. Written as DNA, the CDR3 is TGTGCCAGCAGCTCAACCTATGACAGAACCTATGGCTACACCTTC. This chain links TRBV7-9 with TRBJ1-2, with D possibly matching TRBD1 (5 bases). Germline V CDR1 and CDR2: SEHNR, FQNEAQ (reference sequence). The V end was cut by 4 bases, the J end by 4 bases, with 16 bases between. This CDR3 region has 15 residues.

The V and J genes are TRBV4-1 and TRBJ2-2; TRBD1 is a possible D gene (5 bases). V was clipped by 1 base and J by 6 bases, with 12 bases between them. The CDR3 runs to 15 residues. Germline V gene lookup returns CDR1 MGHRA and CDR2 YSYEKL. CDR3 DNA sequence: TGCGCCAGCAGCCAAGGGGAAGGGGCCCCCGGGGAGCTGTTTTTT. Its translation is CASSQGEGAPGELFF.

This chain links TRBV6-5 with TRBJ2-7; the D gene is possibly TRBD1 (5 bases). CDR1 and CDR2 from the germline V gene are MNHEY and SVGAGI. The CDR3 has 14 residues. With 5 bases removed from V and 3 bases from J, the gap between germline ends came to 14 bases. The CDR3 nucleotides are TGTGCCAGCAGTGAAGTCGCAGGGTACTACGAGCAGTACTTC. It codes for CASSEVAGYYEQYF.

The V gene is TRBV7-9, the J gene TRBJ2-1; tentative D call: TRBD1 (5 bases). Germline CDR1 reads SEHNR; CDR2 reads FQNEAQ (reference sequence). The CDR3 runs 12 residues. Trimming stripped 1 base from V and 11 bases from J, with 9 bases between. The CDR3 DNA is TGTGCCAGCAGCTTAGGGGCAGGGCAGCAGTTCTTC. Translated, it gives CASSLGAGQQFF.

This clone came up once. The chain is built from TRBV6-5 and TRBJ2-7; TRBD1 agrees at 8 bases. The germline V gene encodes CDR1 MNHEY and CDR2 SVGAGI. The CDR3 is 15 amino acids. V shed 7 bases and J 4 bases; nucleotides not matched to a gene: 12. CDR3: CASNHEGTGGYEQYF. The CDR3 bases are TGTGCCAGCAACCATGAGGGGACAGGAGGGTACGAGCAGTACTTC.

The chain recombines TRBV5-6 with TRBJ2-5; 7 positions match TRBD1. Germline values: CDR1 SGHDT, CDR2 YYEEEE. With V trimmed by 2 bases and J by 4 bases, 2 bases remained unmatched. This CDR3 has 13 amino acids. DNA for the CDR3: TGTGCCAGCAGCTTTGGGACAGCAGAGACCCAGTACTTC. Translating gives CASSFGTAETQYF.

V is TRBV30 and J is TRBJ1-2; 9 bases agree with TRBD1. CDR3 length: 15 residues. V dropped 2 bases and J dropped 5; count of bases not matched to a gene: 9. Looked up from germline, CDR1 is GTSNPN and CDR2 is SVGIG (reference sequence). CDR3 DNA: TGTGCCTGGAGTCCACCTCCGGGACAGGGTTATGGCTACACCTTC. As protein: CAWSPPPGQGYGYTF.

Here the CDR3 reads CASSQVAGGSSYNEQFF. The DNA of the CDR3 is TGCGCCAGCAGCCAAGTGGCGGGAGGGAGCTCCTACAATGAGCAGTTCTTC. The V call is TRBV4-3, the J call TRBJ2-1, with 9 bases aligning to TRBD2. This CDR3 spans 17 amino acids. The V segment lost 1 base and the J segment 0 bases; nucleotides outside the gene matches: 4. Germline values: CDR1 LGHNA, CDR2 YSLEER.

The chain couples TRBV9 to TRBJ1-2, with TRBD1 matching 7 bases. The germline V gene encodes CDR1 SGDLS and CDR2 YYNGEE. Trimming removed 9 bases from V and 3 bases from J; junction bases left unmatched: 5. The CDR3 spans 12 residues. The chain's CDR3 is CATGGGYYGYTF. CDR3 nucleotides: TGTGCCACCGGAGGGGGCTACTATGGCTACACCTTC.

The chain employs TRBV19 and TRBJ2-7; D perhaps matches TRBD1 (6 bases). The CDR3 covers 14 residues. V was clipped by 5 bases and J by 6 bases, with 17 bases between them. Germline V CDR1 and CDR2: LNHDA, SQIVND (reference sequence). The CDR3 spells CASSGHREKSEQYF. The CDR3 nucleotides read TGTGCCAGTAGTGGCCACAGGGAAAAAAGCGAGCAGTACTTC.

The CDR3, as DNA: TGTGCCACTTCGGGGCCGGACAGGGTCGATCAGCCCCAGCATTTT. Protein product: CATSGPDRVDQPQHF. The genes are TRBV10-3 and TRBJ1-5, with 8 bases lining up with TRBD1. This CDR3 has 15 residues. J gave up 5 bases and V 10 bases, and 13 bases lay outside the gene matches. Germline loops: CDR1 ENHRY, CDR2 SYGVKD.

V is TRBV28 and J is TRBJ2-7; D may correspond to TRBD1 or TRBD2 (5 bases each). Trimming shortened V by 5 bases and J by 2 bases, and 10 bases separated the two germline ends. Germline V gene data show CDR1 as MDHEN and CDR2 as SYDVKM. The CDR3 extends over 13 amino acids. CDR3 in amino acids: CASSGDVTYEQYF. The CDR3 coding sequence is TGTGCCAGCAGTGGGGACGTCACCTACGAGCAGTACTTC.

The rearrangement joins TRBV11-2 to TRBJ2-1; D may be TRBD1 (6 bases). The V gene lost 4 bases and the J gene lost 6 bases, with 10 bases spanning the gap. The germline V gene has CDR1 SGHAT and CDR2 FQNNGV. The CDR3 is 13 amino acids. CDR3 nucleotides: TGTGCCAGCAGCTACGGACAGCTCAATGAGCAGTTCTTC. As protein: CASSYGQLNEQFF.

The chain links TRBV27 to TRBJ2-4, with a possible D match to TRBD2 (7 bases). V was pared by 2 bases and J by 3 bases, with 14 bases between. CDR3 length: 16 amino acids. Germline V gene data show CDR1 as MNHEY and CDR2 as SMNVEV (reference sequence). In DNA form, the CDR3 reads TGTGCCAGCAGTTTACAGGGAGGGGGGGTCAAAAACATTCAGTACTTC. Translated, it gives CASSLQGGGVKNIQYF.